This is a list of T cell receptor beta chains from one sample in a study of cytomegalovirus exposure and HLA in healthy donors. Repertoires were generated with immunoSEQ multiplex PCR, while TCRdb's copy carries only in-frame clones and drops some. The data hold fewer than 250,000 clones, with under 85% observed a single time. Sequencing input: PBMCs. These receptors were collected from a woman between 50 and 59 years old in good health and CMV-seropositive. Each CDR3 is given with its conserved first and last residue. The D gene is left open where the match is weak. Some rows have no size entry. The others give once, few or many, or a class for an expanded clone.

J: TRBJ2-6; size: NA; V: TRBV29-1; D: NA; length: 15; DNA: TGCAGCGTTGATCTGGGCGACTCTGGGGCCAACGTCCTGACTTTC; CDR3: CSVDLGDSGANVLTF
J: TRBJ2-7; size: NA; V: TRBV5-1; D: NA; length: 13; DNA: TGCGCCAGCAGTTTGGGGAGCTCCTACGAGCAGTACTTC; CDR3: CASSLGSSYEQYF
J: TRBJ2-7; size: once; V: TRBV28; D: NA; length: 12; DNA: TGTGCCAGCAGTTTCCAATCCTACGAGCAGTACTTC; CDR3: CASSFQSYEQYF
J: TRBJ2-5; size: few; V: TRBV7-2; D: TRBD2; length: 17; DNA: TGTGCCAGCAGCGCAGGACTAGCGGGGGGTTCATTGGAGACCCAGTACTTC; CDR3: CASSAGLAGGSLETQYF
J: TRBJ1-1; size: NA; V: TRBV7-9; D: TRBD1; length: 14; DNA: TGTGCCAGCAGCCCCGGACAGGGCCACACTGAAGCTTTCTTT; CDR3: CASSPGQGHTEAFF
J: TRBJ1-2; size: NA; V: TRBV7-9; D: NA; length: 12; DNA: TGTGCCAGCAGCATATGGGCTGGTGGCTACACCTTC; CDR3: CASSIWAGGYTF
J: TRBJ2-5; size: NA; V: TRBV30; D: TRBD2; length: 13; DNA: TGTGCCGCCCAGGTAGCGGGTGAAGAGACCCAGTACTTC; CDR3: CAAQVAGEETQYF
J: TRBJ1-1; size: few; V: TRBV28; D: TRBD1; length: 13; DNA: TGTGCCAGCAGGGTACAGGGGGTAAGGGAAGCTTTCTTT; CDR3: CASRVQGVREAFF
J: TRBJ2-2; size: NA; V: TRBV27; D: NA; length: 13; DNA: TGTGCCAGCACCCCACCCGACAGCGGGGAGCTGTTTTTT; CDR3: CASTPPDSGELFF
J: TRBJ1-2; size: NA; V: TRBV2; D: NA; length: 13; DNA: TGTGCCAGCAGCATGGACATTTTGTATGGCTACACCTTC; CDR3: CASSMDILYGYTF
J: TRBJ2-7; size: NA; V: TRBV28; D: NA; length: 11; DNA: TGTGCCACCCGAGGGGGCTACGAGCAGTACTTC; CDR3: CATRGGYEQYF
J: TRBJ2-7; size: NA; V: TRBV18; D: TRBD1; length: 15; DNA: TGTGCCAGCTCACCACTCGACAGGGTAGTCCACGAGCAGTACTTC; CDR3: CASSPLDRVVHEQYF
J: TRBJ2-2; size: NA; V: TRBV5-1; D: NA; length: 16; DNA: TGCGCCAGCAGCTTGGTACCGGGGGGCCGTCCCGGGGAGCTGTTTTTT; CDR3: CASSLVPGGRPGELFF
J: TRBJ2-5; size: NA; V: TRBV14; D: TRBD2; length: 16; DNA: TGTGCCAGCAGCCAACGTAGCGGGGGGCTCCAAGAGACCCAGTACTTC; CDR3: CASSQRSGGLQETQYF
J: TRBJ2-7; size: NA; V: TRBV7-9; D: NA; length: 12; DNA: TGTGCCAGCAGCACTGCCAGGGACACGCAGTACTTC; CDR3: CASSTARDTQYF
J: TRBJ1-1; size: few; V: TRBV6-5; D: TRBD1; length: 16; DNA: TGTGCCAGCAGTTACTCGCTCAGGACAGGGAACACTGAAGCTTTCTTT; CDR3: CASSYSLRTGNTEAFF
J: TRBJ1-1; size: NA; V: TRBV28; D: NA; length: 12; DNA: TGTGCCAGCAGTACAACAGGGTACGAGGCTTTCTTT; CDR3: CASSTTGYEAFF
J: TRBJ2-5; size: once; V: TRBV20-1; D: NA; length: 10; DNA: TGCAGTGCTTCCCGAGGGACCCAGTACTTC; CDR3: CSASRGTQYF
J: TRBJ1-4; size: NA; V: TRBV5-1; D: NA; length: 15; DNA: TGCGCCAGCAGTTTCGGTCGAACAACTAATGAAAAACTGTTTTTT; CDR3: CASSFGRTTNEKLFF
J: TRBJ1-2; size: NA; V: TRBV5-4; D: NA; length: 13; DNA: TGTGCCAGCAGACAACAGGGCAAGGATGGCTACACCTTC; CDR3: CASRQQGKDGYTF
J: TRBJ1-2; size: NA; V: TRBV6-5; D: NA; length: 13; DNA: TGTGCCAGCAGTTACGGTCGGGGGTATGGCTACACCTTC; CDR3: CASSYGRGYGYTF
J: TRBJ2-7; size: NA; V: TRBV7-9; D: NA; length: 16; DNA: TGTGCCAGCAGCTTAGGGGCCGGTTTAAGGATCCACGAGCAGTACTTC; CDR3: CASSLGAGLRIHEQYF
J: TRBJ1-5; size: NA; V: TRBV21-1; D: NA; length: 16; DNA: TGTGCCAGCAGCAAAGAGGTACAGGGGGCTGGTCAGCCCCAGCATTTT; CDR3: CASSKEVQGAGQPQHF
J: TRBJ2-5; size: NA; V: TRBV7-6; D: TRBD2; length: 18; DNA: TGTGCCAGCAGCTTAGGACTAGCTTTCGATCCTCTACAAGAGACCCAGTACTTC; CDR3: CASSLGLAFDPLQETQYF
J: TRBJ2-7; size: NA; V: TRBV27; D: NA; length: 14; DNA: TGTGCCAGCAGTTTAAGGGGGTACTCCTACGAGCAGTACTTC; CDR3: CASSLRGYSYEQYF
J: TRBJ1-1; size: NA; V: TRBV5-4; D: TRBD1; length: 13; DNA: TGTGCCAGCCGCAGACAGGGGTACACTGAAGCTTTCTTT; CDR3: CASRRQGYTEAFF
J: TRBJ1-1; size: NA; V: TRBV13; D: NA; length: 13; DNA: TGTGCCAGCAGCCAGGGACAGAACACTGAAGCTTTCTTT; CDR3: CASSQGQNTEAFF
J: TRBJ2-7; size: NA; V: TRBV7-9; D: TRBD1; length: 12; DNA: TGTTCCGGAGACAGGGGCGACTACGAGCAGTACTTC; CDR3: CSGDRGDYEQYF
J: TRBJ1-1; size: once; V: TRBV7-8; D: NA; length: 11; DNA: TGTGCCAGCAGTGCAGGCTACGAAGCTTTCTTT; CDR3: CASSAGYEAFF
J: TRBJ2-6; size: NA; V: TRBV15; D: NA; length: 13; DNA: TGTGCCACCAGCACCAGCACGGGCAACGTCCTGACTTTC; CDR3: CATSTSTGNVLTF
J: TRBJ2-2; size: NA; V: TRBV18; D: TRBD1; length: 16; DNA: TGTGCCAGCTCACTATTGACAGGGGGAGACGCCGGGGAGCTGTTTTTT; CDR3: CASSLLTGGDAGELFF
J: TRBJ2-7; size: NA; V: TRBV9; D: TRBD2; length: 16; DNA: TGTGCCAGCAGCGCACAAGCGGGGGGGCCCTCCTACGAGCAGTACTTC; CDR3: CASSAQAGGPSYEQYF
J: TRBJ2-5; size: NA; V: TRBV5-4; D: TRBD1; length: 18; DNA: TGTGCCAGCAGCTACAAACTCACTTCACAGGGGGGTCAAGAGACCCAGTACTTC; CDR3: CASSYKLTSQGGQETQYF
J: TRBJ2-5; size: NA; V: TRBV7-9; D: TRBD1; length: 14; DNA: TGTGCCAGCAGCCGGGACAGGGGGAAGGAGACCCAGTACTTC; CDR3: CASSRDRGKETQYF
J: TRBJ2-2; size: NA; V: TRBV4-2; D: NA; length: 16; DNA: TGTGCCAGCAGCCAAGTAAGGGGGGGGGCCGACGGGGAGCTGTTTTTT; CDR3: CASSQVRGGADGELFF
J: TRBJ2-2; size: NA; V: TRBV5-1; D: TRBD1; length: 15; DNA: TGCGCCAGCAGCTCAGACAGGGGAGACACCGGGGAGCTGTTTTTT; CDR3: CASSSDRGDTGELFF
J: TRBJ1-5; size: NA; V: TRBV25-1; D: NA; length: 14; DNA: TGTGCCAGCAGTGACGTCGCGAGCAATCAGCCCCAGCATTTT; CDR3: CASSDVASNQPQHF
J: TRBJ1-4; size: NA; V: TRBV5-1; D: TRBD1; length: 14; DNA: TGCGCCAGCAGCATAAGACAGGGAGGAGAAAAACTGTTTTTT; CDR3: CASSIRQGGEKLFF
J: TRBJ2-3; size: NA; V: TRBV5-1; D: TRBD2; length: 17; DNA: TGCGCCAGCAGCTCCGAAAGGACTAGCGGAAGAAGGGATACGCAGTATTTT; CDR3: CASSSERTSGRRDTQYF
J: TRBJ1-1; size: NA; V: TRBV27; D: NA; length: 14; DNA: TGTGCCAGCAGCTACCAAGCGACGAACACTGAAGCTTTCTTT; CDR3: CASSYQATNTEAFF
J: TRBJ2-7; size: NA; V: TRBV27; D: NA; length: 14; DNA: TGTGCCAGCAGTTCTAGGGGGGGTGTCTCCGAGCAGTACTTC; CDR3: CASSSRGGVSEQYF